This is a list of T cell receptor beta chains from one sample in a study of T cell responses to AZD1222 COVID-19 vaccine. Repertoires were generated with immunoSEQ multiplex PCR, while TCRdb's copy carries only in-frame clones and drops some. The sample includes around 130,000 clones, roughly nine tenths of them seen just once. The sequences come from peripheral blood, collected on day 0 of AZD1222 vaccination. These receptors all stem from an adult in good health. CDR3s include the opening cysteine and the closing phenylalanine or tryptophan. D genes are given only for firm matches. Size values are once, few and many counts, or a class for expanded clones, and some rows have none.

clone size: .
V gene: TRBV21-1
D gene: .
J gene: TRBJ2-1
CDR3 protein: CASSKGRHEQFF
CDR3 DNA: TGTGCCAGCAGCAAAGGCAGACATGAGCAGTTCTTC

clone size: .
V gene: TRBV3-1/TRBV3-2
D gene: .
J gene: TRBJ2-3
CDR3 protein: CASSQLEAQYF
CDR3 DNA: TGTGCCAGCAGCCAATTGGAGGCGCAGTATTTT

clone size: .
V gene: TRBV29-1
D gene: .
J gene: TRBJ2-1
CDR3 protein: CSVELLGGLNANEQFF
CDR3 DNA: TGCAGCGTTGAACTTCTTGGGGGGCTGAATGCAAATGAGCAGTTCTTC

clone size: .
V gene: TRBV6-5
D gene: TRBD1
J gene: TRBJ2-7
CDR3 protein: CASRGQGPAYEQYF
CDR3 DNA: TGTGCCAGCAGGGGACAGGGACCCGCCTACGAGCAGTACTTC

clone size: .
V gene: TRBV18
D gene: .
J gene: TRBJ1-1
CDR3 protein: CASSQGGGEAFF
CDR3 DNA: TGTGCCAGCTCGCAGGGCGGAGGTGAAGCTTTCTTT

clone size: .
V gene: TRBV27
D gene: .
J gene: TRBJ2-7
CDR3 protein: CASNHGGNSYEQYF
CDR3 DNA: TGTGCCAGCAACCATGGGGGGAATTCCTACGAGCAGTACTTC

clone size: .
V gene: TRBV6-2/TRBV6-3
D gene: TRBD2
J gene: TRBJ2-1
CDR3 protein: CASSYSSGSYNEQFF
CDR3 DNA: TGTGCCAGCAGTTACTCTAGCGGGAGTTACAATGAGCAGTTCTTC

clone size: .
V gene: TRBV29-1
D gene: .
J gene: TRBJ2-2
CDR3 protein: CSVDPGGANTGELFF
CDR3 DNA: TGCAGCGTGGACCCCGGTGGAGCGAACACCGGGGAGCTGTTTTTT

clone size: .
V gene: TRBV10-2
D gene: .
J gene: TRBJ2-5
CDR3 protein: CASSDTRAETQYF
CDR3 DNA: TGCGCCAGCAGTGACACTCGAGCTGAGACCCAGTACTTC

clone size: .
V gene: TRBV7-9
D gene: .
J gene: TRBJ1-3
CDR3 protein: CASSLARGPNSGNTIYF
CDR3 DNA: TGTGCCAGCAGCTTAGCACGGGGCCCTAACTCTGGAAACACCATATATTTT

clone size: .
V gene: TRBV7-2
D gene: .
J gene: TRBJ1-1
CDR3 protein: CASSGWHRVTEAFF
CDR3 DNA: TGTGCCAGCAGCGGATGGCACAGGGTCACTGAAGCTTTCTTT

clone size: .
V gene: TRBV27
D gene: .
J gene: TRBJ2-7
CDR3 protein: CASSLSKVGYEQYF
CDR3 DNA: TGTGCCAGCAGTTTATCGAAGGTGGGGTACGAGCAGTACTTC

clone size: .
V gene: TRBV2
D gene: .
J gene: TRBJ2-1
CDR3 protein: CASRSYNEQFF
CDR3 DNA: TGTGCCAGCAGGTCATACAATGAGCAGTTCTTC

clone size: once
V gene: TRBV5-1
D gene: TRBD1
J gene: TRBJ2-6
CDR3 protein: CASSDGTGGPSGANVLTF
CDR3 DNA: TGCGCCAGCAGCGACGGGACAGGGGGGCCCTCTGGGGCCAACGTCCTGACTTTC

clone size: .
V gene: TRBV4-1
D gene: .
J gene: TRBJ1-1
CDR3 protein: CASSFPGGTEAFF
CDR3 DNA: TGCGCCAGCAGCTTCCCTGGGGGCACTGAAGCTTTCTTT

clone size: .
V gene: TRBV5-1
D gene: .
J gene: TRBJ2-7
CDR3 protein: CASRELEIHEQYF
CDR3 DNA: TGCGCCAGCAGGGAGCTAGAAATCCACGAGCAGTACTTC

clone size: .
V gene: TRBV5-5
D gene: .
J gene: TRBJ1-1
CDR3 protein: CASSLLRGSEAFF
CDR3 DNA: TGTGCCAGCAGCTTGCTTCGGGGATCTGAAGCTTTCTTT

clone size: .
V gene: TRBV27
D gene: .
J gene: TRBJ1-6
CDR3 protein: CASSLRSSSYNSPLHF
CDR3 DNA: TGTGCCAGCAGTTTGAGATCGAGCTCCTATAATTCACCCCTCCACTTT

clone size: .
V gene: TRBV24-1
D gene: TRBD2
J gene: TRBJ2-5
CDR3 protein: CATSDPTSGQETQYF
CDR3 DNA: TGTGCCACCAGTGACCCGACTAGCGGCCAAGAGACCCAGTACTTC

clone size: .
V gene: TRBV12-3/TRBV12-4
D gene: .
J gene: TRBJ2-1
CDR3 protein: CASSPRKNEQFF
CDR3 DNA: TGTGCCAGCAGTCCGAGGAAAAATGAGCAGTTCTTC

clone size: .
V gene: TRBV4-1
D gene: .
J gene: TRBJ1-3
CDR3 protein: CASSQDHLVSGNTIYF
CDR3 DNA: TGCGCCAGCAGCCAAGATCACCTGGTCTCTGGAAACACCATATATTTT

clone size: .
V gene: TRBV30
D gene: .
J gene: TRBJ2-1
CDR3 protein: CAWSGSDRGDEQFF
CDR3 DNA: TGTGCCTGGAGTGGGAGCGACCGAGGCGATGAGCAGTTCTTC

clone size: .
V gene: TRBV5-5
D gene: TRBD2
J gene: TRBJ2-2
CDR3 protein: CASSWAGPGTSGSYTGELFF
CDR3 DNA: TGTGCCAGCAGCTGGGCGGGACCCGGGACTAGCGGGAGTTACACCGGGGAGCTGTTTTTT

clone size: .
V gene: TRBV10-2
D gene: .
J gene: TRBJ1-3
CDR3 protein: CASSEHGSSGNTIYF
CDR3 DNA: TGCGCCAGCAGTGAGCACGGGAGCTCTGGAAACACCATATATTTT

clone size: .
V gene: TRBV11-2
D gene: .
J gene: TRBJ2-3
CDR3 protein: CASSLASDTQYF
CDR3 DNA: TGTGCCAGCAGCTTAGCCTCAGATACGCAGTATTTT

clone size: .
V gene: TRBV3-1/TRBV3-2
D gene: TRBD2
J gene: TRBJ2-2
CDR3 protein: CASQGLGVTGELFF
CDR3 DNA: TGTGCCAGCCAGGGACTAGGTGTCACCGGGGAGCTGTTTTTT

clone size: once
V gene: TRBV6-5
D gene: .
J gene: TRBJ1-3
CDR3 protein: CASCQVLEAIYF
CDR3 DNA: TGTGCCAGCTGTCAGGTCCTAGAGGCCATATATTTT

clone size: .
V gene: TRBV7-2
D gene: .
J gene: TRBJ1-5
CDR3 protein: CASSLAGLSNQPQHF
CDR3 DNA: TGTGCCAGCAGCCTCGCCGGGCTTAGCAATCAGCCCCAGCATTTT

clone size: .
V gene: TRBV15
D gene: .
J gene: TRBJ2-3
CDR3 protein: CATSRDPTATDTQYF
CDR3 DNA: TGTGCCACCAGCAGAGATCCTACAGCCACAGATACGCAGTATTTT

clone size: .
V gene: TRBV5-4
D gene: .
J gene: TRBJ1-4
CDR3 protein: CASSLSGTGNEKLFF
CDR3 DNA: TGTGCCAGCAGCTTATCCGGGACGGGGAATGAAAAACTGTTTTTT

clone size: .
V gene: TRBV4-2
D gene: .
J gene: TRBJ2-3
CDR3 protein: CASSQAGTSESTDTQYF
CDR3 DNA: TGTGCCAGCAGCCAAGCCGGGACATCCGAGAGCACAGATACGCAGTATTTT

clone size: .
V gene: TRBV27
D gene: .
J gene: TRBJ1-5
CDR3 protein: CASGQPQHF
CDR3 DNA: TGTGCCAGCGGACAGCCCCAGCATTTT

clone size: .
V gene: TRBV13
D gene: .
J gene: TRBJ2-5
CDR3 protein: CASSAPSGSLETQYF
CDR3 DNA: TGTGCCAGCAGCGCGCCCAGCGGGTCCCTAGAGACCCAGTACTTC

clone size: .
V gene: TRBV6-1
D gene: .
J gene: TRBJ1-1
CDR3 protein: CASSEDAVTEAFF
CDR3 DNA: TGTGCCAGCAGTGAAGATGCGGTTACTGAAGCTTTCTTT

clone size: .
V gene: TRBV7-9
D gene: TRBD2
J gene: TRBJ2-3
CDR3 protein: CASSGTSGRGLRVTQYF
CDR3 DNA: TGTGCCAGCAGCGGGACTAGCGGGAGGGGCCTTCGGGTTACGCAGTATTTT

clone size: .
V gene: TRBV10-2
D gene: .
J gene: TRBJ1-5
CDR3 protein: CASGEVYNQPQHF
CDR3 DNA: TGCGCCAGCGGGGAAGTATACAATCAGCCCCAGCATTTT

clone size: .
V gene: TRBV7-2
D gene: .
J gene: TRBJ2-7
CDR3 protein: CASSLGRDYEQYF
CDR3 DNA: TGTGCCAGCAGCTTAGGGCGGGACTACGAGCAGTACTTC

clone size: .
V gene: TRBV5-4
D gene: TRBD1
J gene: TRBJ2-1
CDR3 protein: CASSLLDRGKVEQFF
CDR3 DNA: TGTGCCAGCAGCTTGTTGGACAGGGGGAAAGTTGAGCAGTTCTTC

clone size: .
V gene: TRBV9
D gene: TRBD2
J gene: TRBJ2-5
CDR3 protein: CASSDIAGGETQYF
CDR3 DNA: TGTGCCAGCAGCGATATAGCGGGAGGTGAGACCCAGTACTTC

clone size: few
V gene: TRBV5-1
D gene: .
J gene: TRBJ1-1
CDR3 protein: CASTAGEITGMNTEAFF
CDR3 DNA: TGCGCCAGCACCGCGGGCGAAATAACAGGCATGAACACTGAAGCTTTCTTT

clone size: .
V gene: TRBV6-2/TRBV6-3
D gene: TRBD1
J gene: TRBJ2-7
CDR3 protein: CASSYRGRISYEQYF
CDR3 DNA: TGTGCCAGCAGTTACAGGGGGCGGATCTCCTACGAGCAGTACTTC

clone size: .
V gene: TRBV7-8
D gene: TRBD2
J gene: TRBJ2-7
CDR3 protein: CASSRTSGRWYF
CDR3 DNA: TGTGCCAGCAGCCGGACTAGCGGGAGATGGTACTTC

clone size: .
V gene: TRBV10-3
D gene: .
J gene: TRBJ1-1
CDR3 protein: CAIGAYTEAFF
CDR3 DNA: TGTGCCATTGGGGCATACACTGAAGCTTTCTTT

clone size: .
V gene: TRBV4-1
D gene: TRBD1
J gene: TRBJ2-7
CDR3 protein: CASSQRQGMVYEQYF
CDR3 DNA: TGCGCCAGCAGCCAAAGACAGGGGATGGTCTACGAGCAGTACTTC

clone size: .
V gene: TRBV11-1
D gene: TRBD2
J gene: TRBJ2-1
CDR3 protein: CASSSWGLAGDSEQFF
CDR3 DNA: TGTGCCAGCAGCAGTTGGGGACTAGCGGGAGATAGTGAGCAGTTCTTC

clone size: .
V gene: TRBV5-1
D gene: .
J gene: TRBJ2-5
CDR3 protein: CASSTSGRETQYF
CDR3 DNA: TGCGCCAGCAGCACGAGCGGGCGAGAGACCCAGTACTTC

clone size: .
V gene: TRBV25-1
D gene: .
J gene: TRBJ1-2
CDR3 protein: CASSGGRSYGYTF
CDR3 DNA: TGTGCCAGCAGTGGGGGCAGGAGCTATGGCTACACCTTC